This passage covers 5 T cell receptor beta chains from one sample sequenced in a study of cytomegalovirus exposure and HLA in healthy donors. Use of 60 Vbeta and 13 Jbeta primers characterized the PCR. Sequencing used immunoSEQ multiplex PCR; TCRdb keeps in-frame clones, though not all of them. The profile shows 100,000 to 150,000 clones, approximately 78% of them singletons. The specimen sequenced was PBMCs. The receptors shown here come from a female donor in good health and CMV-seronegative.

V is TRBV5-1 and J is TRBJ2-7, with D tentatively TRBD1 (6 bases). Germline V CDR1 and CDR2: SGHRS, YFSETQ. This CDR3 region has 14 residues. Trimming removed 1 base at V and 2 bases at J, with 10 bases between. The DNA of the CDR3 is TGCGCCAGCAGCTTGACAGGGCCGCCCTACGAGCAGTACTTC. Residues: CASSLTGPPYEQYF.

This chain joins TRBV19 and TRBJ2-1, with a tentative D call TRBD2 (5 bases). Germline loops: CDR1 LNHDA, CDR2 SQIVND (reference sequence). V lost 9 bases, J lost 4 bases, and 13 bases lay in between. This CDR3 comprises 13 residues. The CDR3, as DNA: TGTGCCAGCACTAAAGAGGGATACAATGAGCAGTTCTTC. It yields the protein CASTKEGYNEQFF.

This chain joins TRBV28 and TRBJ1-2, with D hard to call. Per the germline V gene, CDR1 is MDHEN and CDR2 is SYDVKM. The CDR3 runs to 12 residues. V lost 7 bases, J lost 2 bases, and 8 bases lay in between. CDR3 sequence reads: CASTLENYGYTF. Here the CDR3 DNA reads TGTGCCAGCACCTTGGAGAACTATGGCTACACCTTC.

This clone came up once. The rearrangement joins TRBV4-1 to TRBJ2-1; 8 nucleotides match TRBD2. The germline CDR1 and CDR2 sequences are MGHRA and YSYEKL. The V and J ends lost 3 bases and 14 bases, in that order; junction bases with no gene match: 9. The CDR3 extends over 13 amino acids. CDR3 loop: CASSHNRREGKFF. In nucleotides, the CDR3 is TGCGCCAGCAGCCATAACCGCCGGGAGGGCAAGTTCTTC.

This chain connects TRBV4-1 to TRBJ1-5; TRBD1 might be the D (5 bases). The CDR3 has 14 amino acids. V was trimmed by 0 bases and J by 9 bases, leaving 12 bases between them. The germline gives CDR1 MGHRA, CDR2 YSYEKL. CDR3 sequence: CASSQELGDRPQHF. The DNA for the CDR3 is TGCGCCAGCAGCCAAGAGTTAGGGGATCGGCCCCAGCATTTT.